This entry concerns a single T cell receptor beta chain. Repertoires were generated with immunoSEQ multiplex PCR, while TCRdb's copy carries only in-frame clones and drops some. Among fewer than 130,000 clones listed, roughly 80% were seen once. The sample belongs to a study of blood T cell repertoires in COVID-19. This CDR3 region has 14 residues. Germline values: CDR1 MNHEY, CDR2 SVGAGI. Losses at the gene ends were 8 bases for V and 6 bases for J; bases not matched to a gene: 10. Sequencing used peripheral blood. The source is a woman aged 55 to 70 with acute or convalescent COVID-19. The chain combines TRBV6-5 with TRBJ2-7; TRBD1 matches at 10 bases. Written as DNA, the CDR3 is TGTGCCAGCGAACGCCGGGACAGGGGAAGCGAGCAGTACTTC. This encodes CASERRDRGSEQYF.